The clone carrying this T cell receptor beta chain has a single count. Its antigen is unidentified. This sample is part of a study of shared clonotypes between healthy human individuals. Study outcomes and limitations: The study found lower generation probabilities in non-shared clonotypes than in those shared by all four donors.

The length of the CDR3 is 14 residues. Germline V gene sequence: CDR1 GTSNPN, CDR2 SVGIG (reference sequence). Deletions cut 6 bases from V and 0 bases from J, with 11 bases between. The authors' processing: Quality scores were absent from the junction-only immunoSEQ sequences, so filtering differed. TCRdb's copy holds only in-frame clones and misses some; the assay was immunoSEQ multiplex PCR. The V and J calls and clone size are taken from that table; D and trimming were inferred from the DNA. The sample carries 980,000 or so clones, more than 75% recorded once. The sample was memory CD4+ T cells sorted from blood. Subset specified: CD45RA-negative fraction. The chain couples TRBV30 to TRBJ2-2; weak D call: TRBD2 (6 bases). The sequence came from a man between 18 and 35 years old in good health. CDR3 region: CACGGTANTGELFF. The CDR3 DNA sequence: TGTGCCTGCGGGGGTACGGCGAACACCGGGGAGCTGTTTTTT.